Listed below are T cell receptor beta chains from one sample, sequenced in a study of early T cells in non-severe SARS-CoV-2 infection. TCRdb reprocessed the 5' RACE reads with MiXCR, giving one entry per CDR3 protein. The sample includes 25,000 to 30,000 distinct CDR3 sequences, 4.5% of them seen just once. The sample consisted of whole blood. The receptors derive from an adult who was a healthcare worker with PCR-confirmed SARS-CoV-2 infection or an uninfected control (not recorded which). The CDR3 runs from the conserved cysteine through the conserved F or W. The D gene is left open where the match is weak. Where a row states a size, it is once, few, many or the class of an expanded clone; other rows omit it.

DNA: TGTGCCAGCAGCGTAAGTCAGGCATCCTACGAGCAGTACTTC
CDR3: CASSVSQASYEQYF
D: NA
J: TRBJ2-7
V: TRBV9
size: many

DNA: TGTGCCAGCACCGAAAAGGAGACCCAGTACTTC
CDR3: CASTEKETQYF
D: NA
J: TRBJ2-5
V: TRBV2
size: NA

DNA: TGCGCCAGCAGCTCGGTTGGCTACGAGCAGTACTTC
CDR3: CASSSVGYEQYF
D: NA
J: TRBJ2-7
V: TRBV5-1
size: many

DNA: TGTGCCAGCTCGCCGAGGGGGTTGAACACTGAAGCTTTCTTT
CDR3: CASSPRGLNTEAFF
D: NA
J: TRBJ1-1
V: TRBV18
size: many

DNA: TGTGCCAGCAGCCCAGGGGGACCGACCTCCAGCCACGAGCAGTACTTC
CDR3: CASSPGGPTSSHEQYF
D: TRBD1
J: TRBJ2-7
V: TRBV7-9
size: many

DNA: TGCGCCAGCAGCCCCGACGGCAGCCACAATGAGCAGTTCTTC
CDR3: CASSPDGSHNEQFF
D: NA
J: TRBJ2-1
V: TRBV5-1
size: many

DNA: TGTGCCAGCAGCCAAGATGGTGTATCTAAGTATGGCTACACCTTC
CDR3: CASSQDGVSKYGYTF
D: NA
J: TRBJ1-2
V: TRBV3-1
size: many

DNA: TGTGCCAGCAGGCAGGACGGCAACACTGAAGCTTTCTTT
CDR3: CASRQDGNTEAFF
D: NA
J: TRBJ1-1
V: TRBV7-3
size: many

DNA: TGTGCCAGCTCACCAAGCCCGGACTCTGGAAACACCATATATTTT
CDR3: CASSPSPDSGNTIYF
D: NA
J: TRBJ1-3
V: TRBV18
size: many

DNA: TGTGCCAGCAGCTTACAGATATCCGGGGAGCTGTTTTTT
CDR3: CASSLQISGELFF
D: NA
J: TRBJ2-2
V: TRBV7-3
size: NA

DNA: TGCGCCAGCAGTGATAGGACCGAGCAAGAGACCCAGTACTTC
CDR3: CASSDRTEQETQYF
D: NA
J: TRBJ2-5
V: TRBV10-2
size: few

DNA: TGTGCCAGCAGCTTAGCCGGGCGTCTCTCCCCTCTTGAGCAGTACTTC
CDR3: CASSLAGRLSPLEQYF
D: NA
J: TRBJ2-7
V: TRBV7-6
size: NA